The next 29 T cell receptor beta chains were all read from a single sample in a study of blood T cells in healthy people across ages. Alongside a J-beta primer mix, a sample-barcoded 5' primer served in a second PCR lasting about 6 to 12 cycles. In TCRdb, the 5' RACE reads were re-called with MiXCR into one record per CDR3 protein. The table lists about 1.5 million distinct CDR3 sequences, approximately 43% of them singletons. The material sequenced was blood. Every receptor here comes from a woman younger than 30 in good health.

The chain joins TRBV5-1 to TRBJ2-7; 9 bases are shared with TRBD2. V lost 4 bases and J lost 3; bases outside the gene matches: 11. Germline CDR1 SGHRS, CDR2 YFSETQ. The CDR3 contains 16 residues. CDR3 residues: CASSRNPSGNNYEQYF. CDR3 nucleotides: TGCGCCAGCAGCCGTAACCCTAGCGGGAATAACTACGAGCAGTACTTC.

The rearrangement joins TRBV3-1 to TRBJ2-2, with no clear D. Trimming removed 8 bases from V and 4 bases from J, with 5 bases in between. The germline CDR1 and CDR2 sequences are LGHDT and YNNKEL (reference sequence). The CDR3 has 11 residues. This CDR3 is CASCTTGELFF. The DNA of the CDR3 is TGTGCCAGCTGTACCACCGGGGAGCTGTTTTTT.

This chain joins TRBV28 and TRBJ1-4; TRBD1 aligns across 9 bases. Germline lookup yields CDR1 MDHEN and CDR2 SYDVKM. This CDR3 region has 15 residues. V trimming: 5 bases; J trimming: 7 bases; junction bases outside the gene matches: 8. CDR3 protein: CASSDTGTGSEKLFF. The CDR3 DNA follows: TGTGCCAGCAGTGACACCGGGACAGGGAGTGAAAAACTGTTTTTT.

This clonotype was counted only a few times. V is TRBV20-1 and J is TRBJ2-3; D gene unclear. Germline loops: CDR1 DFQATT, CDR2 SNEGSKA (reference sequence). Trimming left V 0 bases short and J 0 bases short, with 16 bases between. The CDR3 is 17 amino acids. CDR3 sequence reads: CSAREWGISPSTDTQYF. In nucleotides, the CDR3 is TGCAGTGCTAGAGAGTGGGGAATTAGTCCGAGCACAGATACGCAGTATTTT.

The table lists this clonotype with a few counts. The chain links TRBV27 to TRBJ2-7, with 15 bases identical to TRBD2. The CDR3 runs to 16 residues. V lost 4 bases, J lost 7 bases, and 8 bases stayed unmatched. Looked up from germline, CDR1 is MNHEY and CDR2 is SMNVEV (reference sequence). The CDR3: CASSSGLAGGMGEQYF. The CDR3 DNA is TGTGCCAGCAGTTCCGGACTAGCGGGAGGGATGGGAGAGCAGTACTTC.

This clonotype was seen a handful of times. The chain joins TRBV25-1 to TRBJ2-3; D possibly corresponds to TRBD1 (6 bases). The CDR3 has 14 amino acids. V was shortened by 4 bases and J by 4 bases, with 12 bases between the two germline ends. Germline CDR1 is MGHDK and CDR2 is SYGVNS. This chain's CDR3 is CASSVRTAPDTQYF. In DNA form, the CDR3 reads TGTGCCAGCAGTGTTAGGACAGCTCCAGATACGCAGTATTTT.

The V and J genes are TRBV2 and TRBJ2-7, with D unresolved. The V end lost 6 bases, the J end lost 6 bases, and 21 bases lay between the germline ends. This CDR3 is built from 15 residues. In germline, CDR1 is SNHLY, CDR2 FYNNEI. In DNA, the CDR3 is TGTGCCAGCAGATTATCCGAACCAACGGTGCGCGAGCAGTACTTC. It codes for CASRLSEPTVREQYF.

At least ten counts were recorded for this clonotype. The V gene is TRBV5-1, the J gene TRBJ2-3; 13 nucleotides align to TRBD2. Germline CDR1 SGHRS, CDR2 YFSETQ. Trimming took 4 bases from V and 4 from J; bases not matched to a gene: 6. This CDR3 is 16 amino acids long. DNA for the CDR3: TGCGCCAGCAGCCGCCGACTAGCGGGGGGCCCAGATACGCAGTATTTT. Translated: CASSRRLAGGPDTQYF.

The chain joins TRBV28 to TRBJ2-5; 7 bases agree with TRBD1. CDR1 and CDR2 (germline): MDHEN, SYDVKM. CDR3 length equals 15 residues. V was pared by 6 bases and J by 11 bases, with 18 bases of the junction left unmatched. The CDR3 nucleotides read TGTGCCAGCAGAAGAGGGGGCGGGCTGTCGTATGAGCAGTACTTC. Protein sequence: CASRRGGGLSYEQYF.

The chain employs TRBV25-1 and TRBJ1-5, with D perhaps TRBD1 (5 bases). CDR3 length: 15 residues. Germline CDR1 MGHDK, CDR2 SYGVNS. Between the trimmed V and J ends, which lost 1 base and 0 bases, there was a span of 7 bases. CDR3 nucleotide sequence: TGTGCCAGCAGTGAATTTGGGGGTAGCAATCAGCCCCAGCATTTT. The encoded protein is CASSEFGGSNQPQHF.

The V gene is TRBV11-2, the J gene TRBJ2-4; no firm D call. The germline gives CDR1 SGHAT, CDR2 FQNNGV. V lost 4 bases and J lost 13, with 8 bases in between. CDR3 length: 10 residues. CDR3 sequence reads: CASSSVEQYF. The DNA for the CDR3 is TGTGCCAGCAGCTCGGTAGAGCAGTACTTC.

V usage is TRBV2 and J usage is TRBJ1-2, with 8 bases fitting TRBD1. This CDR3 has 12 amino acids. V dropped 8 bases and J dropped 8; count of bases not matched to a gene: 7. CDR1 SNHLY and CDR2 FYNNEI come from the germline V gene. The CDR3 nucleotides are TGTGCCAGCGGACAGGGTGCGCGCGGCTACACCTTC. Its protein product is CASGQGARGYTF.

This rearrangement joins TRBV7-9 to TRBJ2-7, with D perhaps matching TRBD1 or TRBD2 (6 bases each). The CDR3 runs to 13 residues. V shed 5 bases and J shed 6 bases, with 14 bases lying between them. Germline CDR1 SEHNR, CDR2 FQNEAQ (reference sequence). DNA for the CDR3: TGTGCCAGCAGCACCCTAGGGGGGCTCGAGCAGTACTTC. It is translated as CASSTLGGLEQYF.

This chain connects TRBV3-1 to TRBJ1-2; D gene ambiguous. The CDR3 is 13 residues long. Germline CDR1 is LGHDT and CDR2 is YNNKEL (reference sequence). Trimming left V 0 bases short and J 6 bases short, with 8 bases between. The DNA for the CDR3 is TGTGCCAGCAGCCAAGAGCTCCGCGATGGCTACACCTTC. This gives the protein CASSQELRDGYTF.

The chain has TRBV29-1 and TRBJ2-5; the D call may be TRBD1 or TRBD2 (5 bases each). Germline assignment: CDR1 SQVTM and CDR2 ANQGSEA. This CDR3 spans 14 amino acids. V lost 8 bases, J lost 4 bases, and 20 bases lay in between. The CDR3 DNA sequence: TGCAGCCTTGGTAGGGTCGGGGCCACAGAGACCCAGTACTTC. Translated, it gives CSLGRVGATETQYF.

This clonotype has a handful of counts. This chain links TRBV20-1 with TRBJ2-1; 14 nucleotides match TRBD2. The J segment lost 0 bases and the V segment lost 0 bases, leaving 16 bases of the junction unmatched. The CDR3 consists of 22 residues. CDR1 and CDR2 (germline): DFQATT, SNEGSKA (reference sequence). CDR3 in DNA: TGCAGTGCTAGAGATCGGGCCGGGGGACTAGCGGGAGTATCGGGCTCCTACAATGAGCAGTTCTTC. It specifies CSARDRAGGLAGVSGSYNEQFF.

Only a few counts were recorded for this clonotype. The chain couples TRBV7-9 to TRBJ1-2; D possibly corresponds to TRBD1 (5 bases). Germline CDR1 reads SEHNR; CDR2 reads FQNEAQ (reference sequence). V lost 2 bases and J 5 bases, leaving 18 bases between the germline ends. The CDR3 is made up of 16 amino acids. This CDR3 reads CASSLIRGGTTYGYTF. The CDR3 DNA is TGTGCCAGCAGCTTAATTCGGGGCGGGACGACTTATGGCTACACCTTC.

The CDR3 region has the DNA TGTGCCAGCAGTCCGCCGGACAGGGTAAACACTGAAGCTTTCTTT. This encodes CASSPPDRVNTEAFF. The chain has TRBV12-3 or TRBV12-4 and TRBJ1-1; 8 nucleotides match TRBD1. After removal of 5 bases from V and 2 bases from J, the junction contained 7 bases not matched to a gene. This CDR3 comprises 15 residues.

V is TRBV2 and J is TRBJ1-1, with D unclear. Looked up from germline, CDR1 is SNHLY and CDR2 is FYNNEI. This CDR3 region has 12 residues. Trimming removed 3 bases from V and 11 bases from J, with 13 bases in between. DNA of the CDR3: TGTGCCAGCAGTGAGGTTCAGGCGGTGGCTTTCTTT. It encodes CASSEVQAVAFF.

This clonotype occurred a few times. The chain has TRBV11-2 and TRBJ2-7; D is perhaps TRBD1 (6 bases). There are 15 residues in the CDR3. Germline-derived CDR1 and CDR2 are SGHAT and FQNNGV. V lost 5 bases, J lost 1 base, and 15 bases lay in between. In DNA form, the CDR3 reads TGTGCCAGCAGCGGGCTTGGGGGCCTGTCCTACGAGCAGTACTTC. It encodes CASSGLGGLSYEQYF.

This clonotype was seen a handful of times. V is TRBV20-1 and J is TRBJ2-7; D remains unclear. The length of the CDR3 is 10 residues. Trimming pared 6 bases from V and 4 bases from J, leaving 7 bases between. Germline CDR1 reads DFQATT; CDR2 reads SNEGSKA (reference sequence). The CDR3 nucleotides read TGCAGTGCCGACAAGTACGAGCAGTACTTC. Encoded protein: CSADKYEQYF.

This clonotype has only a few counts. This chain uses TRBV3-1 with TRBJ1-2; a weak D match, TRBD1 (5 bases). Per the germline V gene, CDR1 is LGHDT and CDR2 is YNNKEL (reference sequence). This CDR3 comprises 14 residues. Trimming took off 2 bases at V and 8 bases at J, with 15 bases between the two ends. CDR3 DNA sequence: TGTGCCAGCAGCCAACCTGACAGCCGCCAAGGCTACACCTTC. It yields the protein CASSQPDSRQGYTF.

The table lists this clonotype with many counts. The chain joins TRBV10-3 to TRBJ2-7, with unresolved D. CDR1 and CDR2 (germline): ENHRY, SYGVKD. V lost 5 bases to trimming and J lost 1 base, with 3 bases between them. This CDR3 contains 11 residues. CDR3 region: CAISPSYEQYF. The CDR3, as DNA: TGTGCCATCAGTCCATCCTACGAGCAGTACTTC.

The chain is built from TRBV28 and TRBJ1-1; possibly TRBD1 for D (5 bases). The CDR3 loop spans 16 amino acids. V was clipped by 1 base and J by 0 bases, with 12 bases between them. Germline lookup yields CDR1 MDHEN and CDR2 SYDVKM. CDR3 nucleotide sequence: TGTGCCAGCAGTTTATCCCAGGGACCCATGAACACTGAAGCTTTCTTT. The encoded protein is CASSLSQGPMNTEAFF.

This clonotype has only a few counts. The CDR3 loop is CASSSMGQGYGYTF. The CDR3 nucleotides are TGTGCCAGCAGTTCCATGGGACAGGGCTATGGCTACACCTTC. The chain carries TRBV7-9 and TRBJ1-2; TRBD1 matches 9 bases. CDR3 length: 14 amino acids. Germline-derived CDR1 and CDR2 are SEHNR and FQNEAQ (reference sequence). V shed 6 bases and J 4 bases; nucleotides not matched to a gene: 6.

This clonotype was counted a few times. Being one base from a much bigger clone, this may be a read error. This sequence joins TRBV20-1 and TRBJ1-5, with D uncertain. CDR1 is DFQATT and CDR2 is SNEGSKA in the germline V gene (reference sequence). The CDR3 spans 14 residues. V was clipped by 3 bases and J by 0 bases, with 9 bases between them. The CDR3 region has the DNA TGCAGTGCTAGTAGGTGGTATAGCAATCAGCCCCAGCATTTT. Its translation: CSASRWYSNQPQHF.

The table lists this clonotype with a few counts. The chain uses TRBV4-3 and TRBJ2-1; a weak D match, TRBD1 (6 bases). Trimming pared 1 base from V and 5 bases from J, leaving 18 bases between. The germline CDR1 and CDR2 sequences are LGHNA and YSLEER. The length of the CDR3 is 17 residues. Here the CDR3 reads CASSQAVWGSGDNEQFF. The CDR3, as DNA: TGCGCCAGCAGCCAAGCAGTTTGGGGTTCAGGGGACAATGAGCAGTTCTTC.

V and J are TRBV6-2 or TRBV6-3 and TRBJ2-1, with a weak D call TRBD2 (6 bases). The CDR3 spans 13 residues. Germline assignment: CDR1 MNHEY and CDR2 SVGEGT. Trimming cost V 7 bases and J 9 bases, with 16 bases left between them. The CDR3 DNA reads TGTGCCAGCACCACGTTGACTAGTCTTGAGCAGTTCTTC. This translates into CASTTLTSLEQFF.

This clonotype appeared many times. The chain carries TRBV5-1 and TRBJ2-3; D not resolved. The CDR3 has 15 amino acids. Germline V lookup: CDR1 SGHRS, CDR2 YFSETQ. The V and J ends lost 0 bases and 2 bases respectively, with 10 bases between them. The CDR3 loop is CASSLDAHPTDTQYF. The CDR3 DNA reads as TGCGCCAGCAGCTTGGATGCACACCCCACAGATACGCAGTATTTT.